Following are 30 T cell receptor beta chains from one sample sequenced in a study of T cell responses to AZD1222 COVID-19 vaccine. TCRdb's copy holds only in-frame clones and misses some; the assay was immunoSEQ multiplex PCR. The table lists approximately 180,000 clones, 70% to 90% of them singletons. This specimen was peripheral blood, taken on day 0 of AZD1222 vaccination. Receptor source: an adult in good health.

V is TRBV5-4 and J is TRBJ2-3; D is unclear. V shed 4 bases and J shed 0 bases, with 12 bases lying between them. The CDR3 length is 15 residues. The germline CDR1 and CDR2 sequences are SGHNT and YYREEE (reference sequence). CDR3 amino acids: CASSADLISTDTQYF. DNA for the CDR3: TGTGCCAGCAGCGCTGACCTGATTAGCACAGATACGCAGTATTTT. The full variable domain, with the rest looked up from reference TRBV5-4 and TRBJ2-3, is ETGVTQSPTHLIKTRGQQVTLRCSSQSGHNTVSWYQQALGQGPQFIFQYYREEENGRGNFPPRFSGLQFPNYSSELNVNALELDDSALYLCASSADLISTDTQYFGPGTRLTVL.

The chain combines TRBV28 with TRBJ2-2; D might be TRBD2 (6 bases). The germline gives CDR1 MDHEN, CDR2 SYDVKM. The ends were cut back, 3 bases at V and 4 bases at J, with 9 bases in the middle. This CDR3 spans 14 amino acids. Here the CDR3 reads CASSLGGITGELFF. CDR3 sequence (DNA): TGTGCCAGCAGTTTGGGCGGGATCACCGGGGAGCTGTTTTTT.

The chain employs TRBV2 and TRBJ1-5; D perhaps matches TRBD1 (6 bases). The CDR3 has 15 residues. The germline CDR1 and CDR2 sequences are SNHLY and FYNNEI. The V and J ends lost 8 bases and 4 bases respectively, with 18 bases between them. CDR3 nucleotides: TGTGCCAGCTGTCGGGACAAGCATTCTAATCAGCCCCAGCATTTT. Translating it yields CASCRDKHSNQPQHF.

V is TRBV6-2 or TRBV6-3 and J is TRBJ2-1; no definite D call. Trimming stripped 0 bases from V and 0 bases from J, with 12 bases between. CDR3 length: 17 residues. Germline loops: CDR1 MNHEY, CDR2 SVGEGT. Written as DNA, the CDR3 is TGTGCCAGCAGTTACTCGGAAGCGTCGAGCTCCTACAATGAGCAGTTCTTC. This codes for CASSYSEASSSYNEQFF.

V is TRBV28 and J is TRBJ2-7; 12 positions match TRBD2. Germline CDR1 and CDR2: MDHEN and SYDVKM. This CDR3 contains 17 residues. Trimming removed 7 bases from V and 7 bases from J; junction bases left unmatched: 17. The CDR3 here is CASTIGSLAGGLKEQYF. CDR3 bases: TGTGCCAGCACAATCGGATCCCTAGCGGGGGGGCTGAAAGAGCAGTACTTC.

The chain recombines TRBV5-4 with TRBJ2-7, with 7 bases lining up with TRBD1. The CDR3 is made up of 13 amino acids. Germline V gives CDR1 SGHNT, CDR2 YYREEE (reference sequence). The V segment lost 2 bases and the J segment 5 bases; nucleotides outside the gene matches: 4. CDR3 nucleotide sequence: TGTGCCAGCAGCTTTCTACAGGGGAACGAGCAGTACTTC. Encoded protein: CASSFLQGNEQYF.

The chain employs TRBV13 and TRBJ1-6, with D maybe TRBD1 (6 bases). CDR1 is PRHDT and CDR2 is FYEKMQ in the germline V gene (reference sequence). V lost 2 bases, J lost 7 bases, and 9 bases lay in between. The CDR3 is 14 residues long. The CDR3 coding sequence is TGTGCCAGCAGCTTAACAGGGTTGAATTCACCCCTCCACTTT. Protein sequence: CASSLTGLNSPLHF.

The chain is built from TRBV5-5 and TRBJ1-5; D gene unclear. Germline V gene data show CDR1 as SGHKS and CDR2 as YYEKEE (reference sequence). CDR3 length: 16 residues. Deletions cut 2 bases from V and 2 bases from J, with 14 bases between. CDR3 protein: CASSFQQGRGNQPQHF. The DNA for the CDR3 is TGTGCCAGCAGCTTCCAGCAAGGTAGGGGCAATCAGCCCCAGCATTTT.

Points on this clone: Other nucleotide sequences from this sample produce the same CDR3. V is TRBV9 and J is TRBJ2-3; D is unresolved. The germline CDR1 and CDR2 sequences are SGDLS and YYNGEE. With 0 bases removed from V and 2 bases from J, the gap between germline ends came to 10 bases. The CDR3 runs to 15 residues. Here the CDR3 reads CASSVASGYTDTQYF. The CDR3 nucleotides read TGTGCCAGCAGCGTAGCGTCTGGCTACACAGATACGCAGTATTTT.

The chain combines TRBV30 with TRBJ1-4; 7 nucleotides align to TRBD1. The germline V gene encodes CDR1 GTSNPN and CDR2 SVGIG (reference sequence). Trimming at V came to 4 bases and at J to 4 bases, leaving 6 bases not matched to a gene. The CDR3 is 14 residues long. Here the CDR3 reads CAWKPGQLNEKLFF. The CDR3 region has the DNA TGTGCCTGGAAACCGGGACAGCTTAATGAAAAACTGTTTTTT.

V gene TRBV19 combines with J gene TRBJ1-2; a possible D gene is TRBD1 (6 bases). The CDR3 covers 14 residues. Trimming took off 3 bases at V and 8 bases at J, with 16 bases between the two ends. From germline, CDR1 is LNHDA and CDR2 SQIVND (reference sequence). For the CDR3, the DNA is TGTGCCAGTAGTATGCGATCAGGGGCGCGGGGCTACACCTTC. Translated, it gives CASSMRSGARGYTF.

A note on this clone: Germline and junction disagree at one end, which may indicate a read error. The chain combines TRBV28 with TRBJ1-1; D call uncertain. CDR1 is MDHEN and CDR2 is SYDVKM in the germline V gene. The CDR3 consists of 8 residues. CDR3: CASSPNNF. The CDR3 DNA reads TGTGCCAGCAGTCCTAATAACTTT.

The chain links TRBV19 to TRBJ1-6; 10 bases fit TRBD1. The germline V gene encodes CDR1 LNHDA and CDR2 SQIVND (reference sequence). This CDR3 is 15 amino acids long. J gave up 8 bases and V 6 bases, and 7 bases lay outside the gene matches. The CDR3 coding sequence is TGTGCCAGTAGAACCGTTGGGACAGGGGATTCACCCCTCCACTTT. This codes for CASRTVGTGDSPLHF.

The rearrangement uses TRBV19 and TRBJ1-5; weak D call: TRBD1 (6 bases). CDR1 and CDR2 from the germline V gene are LNHDA and SQIVND (reference sequence). Trimming stripped 11 bases from V and 7 bases from J, with 24 bases between. There are 15 residues in the CDR3. CDR3 DNA sequence: TGTGCCTCAACCGGGGGCGTTACAACCCCCCAGCCCCAGCATTTT. Its protein is CASTGGVTTPQPQHF. Complete variable domain (other parts from reference TRBV19 and TRBJ1-5): DGGITQSPKYLFRKEGQNVTLSCEQNLNHDAMYWYRQDPGQGLRLIYYSQIVNDFQKGDIAEGYSVSREKKESFPLTVTSAQKNPTAFYLCASTGGVTTPQPQHFGDGTRLSIL.

The J gene is TRBJ2-7, the V gene TRBV11-2; TRBD2 aligns across 7 bases. Losses at the gene ends were 6 bases for V and 7 bases for J; bases not matched to a gene: 27. Germline V gene lookup returns CDR1 SGHAT and CDR2 FQNNGV. The CDR3 runs 19 residues. The CDR3 here is CASSLRALGRTRTPAEQYF. The CDR3 bases are TGTGCCAGCAGTCTCCGGGCCCTCGGAAGGACTAGAACGCCCGCAGAGCAGTACTTC.

The rearrangement links TRBV2 to TRBJ1-1; 7 nucleotides line up with TRBD1. With 4 bases clipped from V and 4 bases from J, the junction kept 9 bases outside the gene matches. CDR3 length: 15 residues. Germline assignment: CDR1 SNHLY and CDR2 FYNNEI. As DNA, the CDR3 is TGTGCCAGCAGTGGCCGCCCAGGGGGTGCCACTGAAGCTTTCTTT. It encodes CASSGRPGGATEAFF.

The chain is built from TRBV12-5 and TRBJ2-7; 7 positions agree with TRBD2. The germline V gene has CDR1 LGHNT and CDR2 FRNRAP. The CDR3 is made up of 14 amino acids. The trim removed 1 base at V and 6 bases at J, leaving 6 bases unmatched. CDR3 residues: CASGLGGSISEQYF. CDR3 bases: TGTGCTAGTGGTTTGGGCGGGAGCATCTCCGAGCAGTACTTC.

This clone showed up just a few times. The DNA of the CDR3 is TGCGCCAGCAGCCAAGATCCAGCGGGAGCTCCCTACAATGAGCAGTTCTTC. Its protein is CASSQDPAGAPYNEQFF. J is TRBJ2-1 and V is TRBV4-3; TRBD2 aligns across 8 bases. CDR1 and CDR2 from the germline V gene are LGHNA and YSLEER. Germline trimming cut 0 bases from V and 2 bases from J; bases unmatched to any gene: 6. The CDR3 length is 17 residues.

The chain uses TRBV4-1 and TRBJ2-1; D ambiguous. V was pared by 1 base and J by 5 bases, with 9 bases between. The germline gives CDR1 MGHRA, CDR2 YSYEKL. The CDR3 sequence is 14 residues long. The CDR3 region is CASSQAVTHNEQFF. CDR3 bases: TGCGCCAGCAGCCAAGCTGTGACTCACAATGAGCAGTTCTTC.

This chain connects TRBV6-2 or TRBV6-3 to TRBJ1-1; no definite D call. Trimming shortened V by 5 bases and J by 0 bases, and 7 bases separated the two germline ends. The CDR3 length is 13 residues. CDR1 is MNHEY and CDR2 is SVGEGT in the germline V gene. The CDR3 sequence is CASSSPLNTEAFF. The CDR3 bases are TGTGCCAGCAGTAGCCCCTTGAACACTGAAGCTTTCTTT.

V is TRBV2 and J is TRBJ2-2; TRBD1 aligns across 12 bases. CDR1 and CDR2 from the germline V gene are SNHLY and FYNNEI. V lost 4 bases and J lost 3; bases outside the gene matches: 9. This CDR3 region has 18 residues. The CDR3 DNA reads TGTGCCAGCAGTGGAAAGGGACAGGGGGCGGATTACACCGGGGAGCTGTTTTTT. This sequence encodes CASSGKGQGADYTGELFF.

The chain links TRBV5-1 to TRBJ2-7; D is ambiguous. Per germline, CDR1 SGHRS and CDR2 YFSETQ. The CDR3 has 12 amino acids. With 2 bases removed from V and 3 bases from J, the gap between germline ends came to 6 bases. The CDR3 protein is CASSLDNYEQYF. The CDR3 DNA reads as TGCGCCAGCAGCTTAGACAACTACGAGCAGTACTTC.

This rearrangement joins TRBV3-1 (or the pseudogene TRBV3-2) to TRBJ2-7; TRBD2 agrees at 7 bases. Germline trimming cut 1 base from V and 3 bases from J; bases unmatched to any gene: 6. The CDR3 covers 15 residues. CDR1 and CDR2 from the germline V gene are LGHDT and YNNKEL (reference sequence). CDR3 coding DNA: TGTGCCAGCAGCCAAGTGGAGACGGGGGGCTACGAGCAGTACTTC. Translating gives CASSQVETGGYEQYF.

This sequence joins TRBV4-2 and TRBJ1-3; perhaps TRBD1 as D (6 bases). The germline V gene has CDR1 LGHNA and CDR2 YNFKEQ. Deletions cut 4 bases from V and 2 bases from J, with 9 bases between. The CDR3 consists of 14 residues. The chain's CDR3 is CASSPTGTGNTIYF. As DNA, the CDR3 is TGTGCCAGCAGCCCCACAGGGACTGGAAACACCATATATTTT.

The CDR3, as DNA: TGTGCCAGCAGCCAAGAGAGGGGGACAGGGAACTCTGGGGCCAACGTCCTGACTTTC. As protein: CASSQERGTGNSGANVLTF. J is TRBJ2-6 and V is TRBV4-2; TRBD1 matches at 9 bases. V shed 0 bases, J shed 0 bases, and the junction held 6 bases outside the gene matches. Germline assignment: CDR1 LGHNA and CDR2 YNFKEQ. The CDR3 is 19 residues long.

The chain links TRBV5-4 to TRBJ2-3; D might be TRBD1 (7 bases). The ends were cut back, 3 bases at V and 4 bases at J, with 15 bases in the middle. The CDR3 has 15 amino acids. Germline CDR1 is SGHNT and CDR2 is YYREEE (reference sequence). CDR3 sequence (DNA): TGTGCCAGCAGCTCTGGGGGGACAGTCCCAGATACGCAGTATTTT. Translating gives CASSSGGTVPDTQYF.

This clone was picked up a small number of times. J is TRBJ1-2 and V is TRBV4-3; a possible D gene is TRBD1 (6 bases). This CDR3 is built from 16 residues. Germline CDR1 LGHNA, CDR2 YSLEER. Between the trimmed V and J ends, which lost 2 bases and 8 bases, there was a span of 21 bases. The chain's CDR3 is CASSQLGQTVVKGYTF. DNA of the CDR3: TGCGCCAGCAGCCAACTAGGACAGACAGTAGTTAAGGGCTACACCTTC.

The chain combines TRBV7-6 with TRBJ2-2; 7 bases agree with TRBD1. J was trimmed by 1 base and V by 5 bases; bases with no gene match: 7. From germline, CDR1 is SGHVS and CDR2 FNYEAQ. This CDR3 comprises 16 residues. Here the CDR3 reads CASSPRQGQNTGELFF. The DNA of the CDR3 is TGTGCCAGCAGCCCAAGACAGGGCCAGAACACCGGGGAGCTGTTTTTT.

The J gene is TRBJ2-3, the V gene TRBV5-1; TRBD1 aligns across 9 bases. V dropped 4 bases and J dropped 3; count of bases not matched to a gene: 3. In germline, CDR1 is SGHRS, CDR2 YFSETQ. The CDR3 spans 14 residues. CDR3 protein: CASSMGQGTDTQYF. For the CDR3, the DNA is TGCGCCAGCAGCATGGGACAGGGAACAGATACGCAGTATTTT.

The CDR3 reads CASTERTAGNTIYF. The CDR3 nucleotides read TGTGCCAGCACCGAGCGGACAGCTGGAAACACCATATATTTT. The chain combines TRBV11-1 with TRBJ1-3; a weak D match, TRBD1 (6 bases). Deletions cut 7 bases from V and 2 bases from J, with 12 bases between. From germline, CDR1 is SGHAT and CDR2 FQDESV (reference sequence). This CDR3 region has 14 residues.